The T cell receptor beta chain under discussion was sequenced for a study of metastatic and nonmetastatic thyroid tumors. Study context: Malignant thyroid and benign thyroid patients provided blood and tumor or nodule tissue whose repertoires were compared. Study conclusions and caveats: Benign nodules were reported to have significantly lower TCR beta diversity than malignant thyroid tumors, in blood and tumor.

CDR3 length equals 14 residues. The germline gives CDR1 SGHVS, CDR2 FQNEAQ. The V end lost 1 base, the J end lost 5 bases, and 9 bases lay between the germline ends. As originally analysed: The authors used CDR3 differences across clinicopathological groups to build a distant-metastasis classifier for papillary thyroid cancer. From the PCR reads, TCRdb re-called clones with MiXCR. TCRdb, not the original authors, processed these V and J calls. This sample has around 23,000 clones, with 9.5% to 13% found just once. Nobody among the patients had been given any treatment before thyroid surgery. Concerning this clone: As yet, its antigen is unknown.

The TCR originated in a female donor with papillary thyroid cancer or a benign thyroid nodule (not recorded which). Some clones in this sample may be carry-over from other donors' samples. Sample: blood. The chain is built from TRBV7-8 and TRBJ1-3, with D hard to call. In nucleotides, the CDR3 is TGTGCCAGCAGCTTAGTGGTGGGGAGAAACACCATATATTTT. Residues: CASSLVVGRNTIYF.